The next 12 T cell receptor beta chains were all read from a single sample in a study of blood T cell repertoires in COVID-19. TCRdb's table, derived via immunoSEQ multiplex PCR, lists solely in-frame clones and lacks some. The table has some 83,000 clones, under 90% seen once; the top ten hold around 40%. Specimen: peripheral blood. The source of these receptors is a man older than 75 with acute or convalescent COVID-19.

The chain carries TRBV7-9 and TRBJ1-2; the match to TRBD1 covers 7 bases. CDR1 is SEHNR, CDR2 FQNEAQ, per germline (reference sequence). This CDR3 region has 16 residues. With 5 bases clipped from V and 3 bases from J, the junction kept 12 bases outside the gene matches. The CDR3 nucleotides read TGTGCCAGCAGCCCAGGGGGATCAGGGGAGCACTATGGCTACACCTTC. This gives the protein CASSPGGSGEHYGYTF.

The chain uses TRBV19 and TRBJ2-2, with 15 bases lining up with TRBD2. The V gene's germline CDR1 is LNHDA and CDR2 SQIVND (reference sequence). This CDR3 has 17 residues. With V trimmed by 4 bases and J by 5 bases, 5 bases remained unmatched. The chain's CDR3 is CASSTRTSGRGTGELFF. CDR3 DNA: TGTGCCAGTAGTACACGGACTAGCGGGAGGGGAACCGGGGAGCTGTTTTTT.

The chain couples TRBV19 to TRBJ1-2; 9 bases match TRBD1. V dropped 3 bases and J dropped 7; count of bases not matched to a gene: 9. Germline V gene sequence: CDR1 LNHDA, CDR2 SQIVND (reference sequence). The CDR3 is 15 amino acids. CDR3 coding DNA: TGTGCCAGTAGTATTCCGGGACAGGGTAGAAGTGGCTACACCTTC. This sequence encodes CASSIPGQGRSGYTF.

The rearrangement uses TRBV7-9 and TRBJ1-2; TRBD1 matches 10 bases. J gave up 5 bases and V 6 bases, and 9 bases lay outside the gene matches. Germline CDR1 SEHNR, CDR2 FQNEAQ (reference sequence). This CDR3 spans 15 amino acids. CDR3 nucleotides: TGTGCCAGCAGGGATCCGGGACAGGGGATGTATGGCTACACCTTC. As protein: CASRDPGQGMYGYTF.

The rearrangement joins TRBV29-1 to TRBJ1-2; no clear D gene. With 5 bases removed from V and 2 bases from J, the gap between germline ends came to 12 bases. This CDR3 contains 13 residues. Germline assignment: CDR1 SQVTM and CDR2 ANQGSEA. In nucleotides, the CDR3 is TGCAGCGTTCACGGGGAGAGAAACTATGGCTACACCTTC. Its translation: CSVHGERNYGYTF.

This clone came up a few times. The chain has TRBV5-4 and TRBJ2-1; TRBD2 aligns across 12 bases. The J segment lost 2 bases and the V segment lost 5 bases, leaving 2 bases of the junction unmatched. Germline V gives CDR1 SGHNT, CDR2 YYREEE (reference sequence). The CDR3 has 15 amino acids. The CDR3 nucleotides read TGTGCCAGCAGTCCTAGCGGGAGGGCCTACAATGAGCAGTTCTTC. As protein: CASSPSGRAYNEQFF.

This chain uses TRBV11-2 with TRBJ2-3; 10 bases match TRBD2. CDR3 length: 16 amino acids. The V segment lost 2 bases and the J segment 2 bases; nucleotides outside the gene matches: 4. The germline CDR1 and CDR2 sequences are SGHAT and FQNNGV. CDR3 sequence (DNA): TGTGCCAGCAGCTTATTAGCGGGAGGCATCACAGATACGCAGTATTTT. Protein: CASSLLAGGITDTQYF.

The CDR3 here is CASHQRAGGNPYEQYF. The CDR3 DNA sequence: TGTGCCAGCCATCAAAGGGCTGGCGGGAACCCCTACGAGCAGTACTTC. V and J are TRBV19 and TRBJ2-7; maybe TRBD2 (6 bases). This CDR3 is 16 amino acids long. Germline CDR1 and CDR2: LNHDA and SQIVND (reference sequence). Trimming stripped 9 bases from V and 2 bases from J, with 23 bases between.

The chain combines TRBV27 with TRBJ2-2; TRBD1 might be the D (5 bases). CDR3 length: 14 residues. Germline V gene sequence: CDR1 MNHEY, CDR2 SMNVEV (reference sequence). V lost 7 bases and J 0 bases, leaving 9 bases between the germline ends. The CDR3 DNA follows: TGTGCCAGCACCGACAGACCGAACACCGGGGAGCTGTTTTTT. It codes for CASTDRPNTGELFF.

The chain has TRBV7-9 and TRBJ1-5; no clear D gene. The CDR3 has 14 amino acids. Germline assignment: CDR1 SEHNR and CDR2 FQNEAQ (reference sequence). V lost 0 bases, J lost 4 bases, and 7 bases lay in between. The CDR3 DNA reads as TGTGCCAGCAGCTTAGCGTCCGGGAATCAGCCCCAGCATTTT. The encoded protein is CASSLASGNQPQHF.

The chain is built from TRBV6-5 and TRBJ1-5, with D perhaps matching TRBD1 (5 bases). This CDR3 region has 15 residues. In germline, CDR1 is MNHEY, CDR2 SVGAGI. The ends were cut back, 8 bases at V and 1 base at J, with 15 bases in the middle. The CDR3 coding sequence is TGTGCCAGCGGCGCAGGGTCAGGGAGCAATCAGCCCCAGCATTTT. Translation: CASGAGSGSNQPQHF.

This clone showed up just once. The V and J genes are TRBV29-1 and TRBJ2-7, with D maybe TRBD2 (6 bases). The V end was cut by 7 bases, the J end by 4 bases, with 8 bases between. Germline CDR1 is SQVTM and CDR2 is ANQGSEA. This CDR3 comprises 10 residues. The CDR3 loop reads CSAGTYEQYF. The DNA of the CDR3 is TGCAGCGCCGGGACTTACGAGCAGTACTTC.